Listed here are 3 T cell receptor beta chains from one sample, sequenced in a study of breast tumors, draining lymph nodes, adjacent tissues. Samples came from axillary lymph nodes draining the breast cancer. TCRdb itself ran the multiplex PCR reads through MiXCR, one entry per CDR3 protein. The sample lists 140,000 to 150,000 distinct CDR3 sequences; over 25% were seen once. The specimen sequenced was axillary lymph node tissue. These receptor sequences come from a female donor with breast cancer. Some clones in this sample may be carry-over from other donors' samples.

This clonotype has ten or more counts. The chain joins TRBV29-1 to TRBJ2-7; D ambiguous. V was trimmed by 0 bases and J by 9 bases, leaving 12 bases between them. The CDR3 has 12 amino acids. Germline-derived CDR1 and CDR2 are SQVTM and ANQGSEA. The CDR3 loop is CSVEDTDFVQYF. The CDR3 nucleotides read TGCAGCGTTGAAGATACGGATTTCGTGCAGTACTTC.

This clonotype was detected ten times or more. The V and J genes are TRBV19 and TRBJ2-7; 10 nucleotides agree with TRBD2. Losses at the gene ends were 2 bases for V and 4 bases for J; bases not matched to a gene: 2. The CDR3 covers 14 residues. Germline values: CDR1 LNHDA, CDR2 SQIVND (reference sequence). This CDR3 reads CASSIIAGGYEQYF. In nucleotides, the CDR3 is TGTGCCAGTAGTATAATAGCGGGGGGATACGAGCAGTACTTC.

This clonotype has a handful of counts. The chain uses TRBV6-1 and TRBJ1-5; a possible D gene is TRBD1 (6 bases). This CDR3 spans 19 amino acids. The V gene lost 5 bases and the J gene lost 5 bases, with 28 bases spanning the gap. CDR1 is MNHNS and CDR2 is SASEGT in the germline V gene. The CDR3: CASSNLGGVNHHPDQPQHF. The CDR3 coding sequence is TGTGCCAGCAGTAACCTAGGGGGGGTAAACCACCATCCCGATCAGCCCCAGCATTTT.